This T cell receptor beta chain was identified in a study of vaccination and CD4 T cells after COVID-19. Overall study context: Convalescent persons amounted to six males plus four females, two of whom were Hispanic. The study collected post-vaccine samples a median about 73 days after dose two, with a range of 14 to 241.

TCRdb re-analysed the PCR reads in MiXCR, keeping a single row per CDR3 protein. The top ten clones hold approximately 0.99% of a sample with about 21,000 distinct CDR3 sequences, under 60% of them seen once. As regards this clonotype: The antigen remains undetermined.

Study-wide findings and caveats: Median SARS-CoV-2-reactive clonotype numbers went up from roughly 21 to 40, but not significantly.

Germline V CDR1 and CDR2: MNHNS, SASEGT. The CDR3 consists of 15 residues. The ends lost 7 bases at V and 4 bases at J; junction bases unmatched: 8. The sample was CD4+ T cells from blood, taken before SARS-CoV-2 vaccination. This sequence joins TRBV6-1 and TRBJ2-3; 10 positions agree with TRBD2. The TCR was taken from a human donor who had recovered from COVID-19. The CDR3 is CASTPTSGRPDTQYF. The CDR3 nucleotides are TGTGCCAGCACTCCGACTAGCGGGCGACCAGATACGCAGTATTTT.